The TCR beta chain described here comes from a study of human T cells and chemical hapten exposure. The wider study: There were weekly diphenylcyclopropenone doses to the scalp for patients throughout the roughly 25-week study. General observations from the study: Counts of TCRs expanded at PT1 correlated positively with patch test score.

The library tagged individual cDNA molecules with unique molecular identifiers. MiXCR, run by TCRdb on the RACE reads, gives a single entry per CDR3 protein. The sample has around 110,000 distinct CDR3 sequences, over 10% seen once. Germline assignment: CDR1 MDHEN and CDR2 SYDVKM. The CDR3 consists of 15 residues. V was pared by 5 bases and J by 5 bases, with 6 bases of the junction left unmatched. Time point reported: patch test 1, 2 weeks after DPC sensitization. Stated treatment: therapeutic diphenylcyclopropenone sensitization with weekly scalp DPC. Blood collection happened ahead of applying each patch test. Concerning this clonotype: Its antigen remains unknown.

The sequence was obtained from a woman in her forties or fifties with alopecia areata. Some clones in this sample may be carry-over from other donors' samples. This material consisted of whole blood, taken in connection with sensitization to the hapten diphenylcyclopropenone (DPC). This sequence joins TRBV28 and TRBJ2-2; 9 bases fit TRBD2. The CDR3 DNA follows: TGTGCCAGCAGTGTCCCGGGACTAGCTACCGGGGAGCTGTTTTTT. Encoded protein: CASSVPGLATGELFF. The variable domain in full, completed from reference TRBV28 and TRBJ2-2, reads DVKVTQSSRYLVKRTGEKVFLECVQDMDHENMFWYRQDPGLGLRLIYFSYDVKMKEKGDIPEGYSVSREKKERFSLILESASTNQTSMYLCASSVPGLATGELFFGEGSRLTVL.